This is a list of T cell receptor beta chains from one sample in a study of T-cell reconstitution after alpha-beta-depleted transplantation in children. TCRdb independently ran MiXCR on the PCR reads; one entry per CDR3 protein. The sample lists about 1,000,000 distinct CDR3 sequences, 25% to 30% occurring once. The source was PBMCs, mostly from graft donor cells, collected 360 days after TCRalphabeta/CD19-depleted stem cell transplant. Receptors originate from a boy younger than two who had a stem cell transplant for SCID, so the T cells may come from the graft donor. Both conserved end residues are part of each CDR3.

V gene	J gene	CDR3 protein
TRBV10-3	TRBJ2-5	CAISEGQGRYGTQYF
TRBV20-1	TRBJ1-4	CSALDGEGNEKLFF
TRBV7-8	TRBJ1-2	CASSIPAVGGYGYTF
TRBV12-3/TRBV12-4	TRBJ2-3	CASSLWGGGREDTQYF
TRBV3-1	TRBJ2-1	CASSQGVMVSIYNEQFF
TRBV15	TRBJ2-7	CATSRTNTGTASSYEQYF
TRBV9	TRBJ2-2	CASSANRVLGELFF
TRBV5-6	TRBJ2-1	CASSLAPGHYNEQFF
TRBV20-1	TRBJ2-5	CSALRPGLAGGETQYF
TRBV2	TRBJ2-7	CASRSHILAHSYEQYF
TRBV6-6	TRBJ2-2	CASSYSTTGELFF
TRBV7-7	TRBJ2-2	CASSPETSFHGELFF
TRBV20-1	TRBJ2-7	CSLCRDREDEQYF
TRBV25-1	TRBJ2-3	CASSETNTDTQYF
TRBV29-1	TRBJ2-2	CSVLPGLGTGELFF
TRBV29-1	TRBJ1-1	CSVEAQVNTEAFF
TRBV7-2	TRBJ2-7	CASSFLGLNYEQYF
TRBV15	TRBJ2-1	CATSRKDRPTYNEQFF
TRBV6-2/TRBV6-3	TRBJ2-1	CASSYATSAYNEQFF
TRBV20-1	TRBJ2-5	CSAGRLELEETQYF
TRBV10-3	TRBJ1-1	CAISGWDTEAFF
TRBV28	TRBJ2-7	CASTPPRGPTYEQYF
TRBV4-3	TRBJ1-1	CASSQEEQGPRGTEAFF
TRBV20-1	TRBJ2-5	CSAGTGTSGGGRYF
TRBV27	TRBJ2-1	CASSLAYRDRGQNEQFF
TRBV24-1	TRBJ2-2	CATSDFLGVGTGELFF
TRBV3-1	TRBJ2-1	CASSQSSGGGSNEQFF
TRBV20-1	TRBJ2-5	CSAWTASLAKTQYF